The entry below describes one TCR beta chain. Its matching antigen is unknown. This record comes from a study of regulatory T cells in long-lasting Graves disease. Across the whole study: For under 3 months, newly diagnosed Graves' patients had been taking antithyroid drugs.

Described time point: newly diagnosed GD, antithyroid drugs for less than 3 months. The TCR library was made from RNA extracted from PBMCs. CDR3-region Arm-PCR and iRepertoire HTBI primers produced the TCR beta libraries. TCRdb analysed the multiplex PCR reads with MiXCR anew, one entry per CDR3 protein. Found here are 400,000 to 550,000 distinct CDR3 sequences, approximately 16% of them singletons; the top ten hold roughly 23%. The ends lost 4 bases at V and 4 bases at J; junction bases unmatched: 1. The CDR3 spans 14 residues. Germline CDR1 KGHSH, CDR2 LQKENI. The study's findings and limits: It was in persistent disease that TRBV28, TRBJ1-2 and TRBJ2-5 were favored.

These data also featured in a second study, about T cells in Graves' hyperthyroidism and ophthalmopathy. That paper notes: HTBI primers were used for first-round RT-PCR of the TCR CDR3.

Material: peripheral blood mononuclear cells (PBMCs), obtained at new diagnosis, from a patient treated with antithyroid drugs. This chain uses TRBV18 with TRBJ1-4, with 9 bases fitting TRBD1. The receptor was isolated from a young woman with Graves disease. The CDR3 region has the DNA TGTGCCAGCTCACGGACAGGGGTTAATGAAAAACTGTTTTTT. Its protein product is CASSRTGVNEKLFF.